Presented here are 9 T cell receptor beta chains from one specimen sequenced in a study of low-dose radiotherapy and immunotherapy resistance in tumors. Gene-specific TRAV and TRBV primers were used for first-strand cDNA, covering alpha and beta chains. The TCRs were subjected to amplification over about 20 PCR cycles employing a constant-region primer in conjunction with a V-primer adapter. MiXCR, run by TCRdb on the reads, gives a single entry per CDR3 protein. This repertoire shows about 82,000 distinct CDR3 sequences, under 20% found once; its top ten account for 5.5% to 6%. Time point meaning: before trial treatment. This material consisted of PBMCs, taken before treatment. The receptor set was obtained from a male donor with prostate cancer.

This clonotype was seen at least ten times. V gene TRBV6-6 combines with J gene TRBJ2-4; 7 bases match TRBD1. Germline lookup yields CDR1 MNHNY and CDR2 SVGAGI (reference sequence). With 4 bases clipped from V and 6 bases from J, the junction kept 12 bases outside the gene matches. The length of the CDR3 is 16 residues. The CDR3 loop reads CASSSLKGASVNIQYF. DNA for the CDR3: TGTGCCAGCAGTTCTCTAAAGGGGGCCTCTGTAAACATTCAGTACTTC.

V and J are TRBV20-1 and TRBJ1-1; no clear D gene. The CDR3 runs 13 residues. Germline-derived CDR1 and CDR2 are DFQATT and SNEGSKA (reference sequence). Trimming removed 5 bases at V and 2 bases at J, with 12 bases between. The CDR3 reads CSASRFRNTEAFF. The CDR3 DNA follows: TGCAGTGCTTCCAGGTTTCGAAACACTGAAGCTTTCTTT.

This clonotype has a handful of counts. V is TRBV11-1 and J is TRBJ1-1, with TRBD1 matching over 8 bases. V was pared by 5 bases and J by 0 bases, with 2 bases of the junction left unmatched. Germline V gene data show CDR1 as SGHAT and CDR2 as FQDESV (reference sequence). The CDR3 spans 14 residues. Here the CDR3 reads CASSATGVNTEAFF. CDR3 nucleotides: TGTGCCAGCAGCGCGACAGGGGTGAACACTGAAGCTTTCTTT.

This clonotype showed up many times. V and J are TRBV7-9 and TRBJ2-7; D could derive from TRBD1 or TRBD2 (6 bases each). V dropped 6 bases and J dropped 2 bases, with 29 bases sitting between them. CDR1 and CDR2 from the germline V gene are SEHNR and FQNEAQ (reference sequence). CDR3 length equals 19 residues. The CDR3 spells CASRPAPGAKEDIPYEQYF. CDR3 bases: TGTGCCAGCAGGCCAGCGCCGGGGGCTAAAGAAGACATTCCCTACGAGCAGTACTTC.

This clonotype occurred many times. The chain is built from TRBV5-5 and TRBJ1-1; D perhaps matches TRBD1 (5 bases). V was trimmed by 1 base and J by 1 base, leaving 8 bases between them. This CDR3 has 14 residues. Germline CDR1 SGHKS, CDR2 YYEKEE (reference sequence). Written as DNA, the CDR3 is TGTGCCAGCAGCTTGTACGGGGGGAACACTGAAGCTTTCTTT. This codes for CASSLYGGNTEAFF.

Here the CDR3 DNA reads TGTGCCTGCTTTGAACCTAACAGGGGACTGAACACTGAAGCTTTCTTT. It yields the protein CACFEPNRGLNTEAFF. The chain has TRBV30 and TRBJ1-1; 7 nucleotides match TRBD1. The length of the CDR3 is 16 residues. The V segment lost 6 bases and the J segment 0 bases; nucleotides outside the gene matches: 13. Germline loops: CDR1 GTSNPN, CDR2 SVGIG (reference sequence). The complete variable domain, with remaining parts taken from reference TRBV30 and TRBJ1-1, reads SQTIHQWPATLVQPVGSPLSLECTVEGTSNPNLYWYRQAAGRGLQLLFYSVGIGQISSEVPQNLSASRPQDRQFILSSKKLLLSDSGFYLCACFEPNRGLNTEAFFGQGTRLTVV.

The rearrangement uses TRBV18 and TRBJ1-1; TRBD1 might be the D (6 bases). CDR3 size: 15 residues. Trimming stripped 3 bases from V and 8 bases from J, with 19 bases between. Germline V gene sequence: CDR1 KGHSH, CDR2 LQKENI. The CDR3 reads CASSPRTAEKREAFF. CDR3 nucleotides: TGTGCCAGCTCACCCCGGACAGCCGAAAAGAGGGAAGCTTTCTTT.

Many counts were recorded for this clonotype. The V gene is TRBV30, the J gene TRBJ1-5; D is unclear. The germline V gene has CDR1 GTSNPN and CDR2 SVGIG (reference sequence). V lost 3 bases and J lost 4, with 13 bases in between. The CDR3 consists of 14 residues. This CDR3 is CAWSGVRGNQPQHF. The CDR3 bases are TGTGCCTGGAGCGGGGTAAGAGGGAATCAGCCCCAGCATTTT.

There are many counts of this clonotype. This chain joins TRBV6-2 or TRBV6-3 and TRBJ2-7, with D maybe TRBD1 (6 bases). The germline gives CDR1 MNHEY, CDR2 SVGEGT. This CDR3 has 13 amino acids. The ends were cut back, 7 bases at V and 2 bases at J, with 12 bases in the middle. The CDR3 nucleotides read TGTGCCAGCATGGGAACAGGGACCTACGAGCAGTACTTC. Translation: CASMGTGTYEQYF.